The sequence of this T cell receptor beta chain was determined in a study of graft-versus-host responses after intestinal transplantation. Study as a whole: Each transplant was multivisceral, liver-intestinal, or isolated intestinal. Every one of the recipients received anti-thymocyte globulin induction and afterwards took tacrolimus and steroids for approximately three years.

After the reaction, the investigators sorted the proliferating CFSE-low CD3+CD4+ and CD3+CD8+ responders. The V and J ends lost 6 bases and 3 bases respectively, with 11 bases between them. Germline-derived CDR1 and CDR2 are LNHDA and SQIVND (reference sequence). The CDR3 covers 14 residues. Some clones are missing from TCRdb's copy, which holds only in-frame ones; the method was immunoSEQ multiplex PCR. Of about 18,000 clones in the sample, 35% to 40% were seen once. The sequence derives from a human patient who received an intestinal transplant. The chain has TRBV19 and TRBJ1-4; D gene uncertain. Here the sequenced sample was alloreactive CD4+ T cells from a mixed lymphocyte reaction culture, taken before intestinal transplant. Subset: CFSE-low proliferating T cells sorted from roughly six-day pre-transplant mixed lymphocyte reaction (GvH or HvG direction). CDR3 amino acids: CASRDPAPNEKLFF. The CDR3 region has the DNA TGTGCCAGTAGGGACCCGGCCCCTAATGAAAAACTGTTTTTT.